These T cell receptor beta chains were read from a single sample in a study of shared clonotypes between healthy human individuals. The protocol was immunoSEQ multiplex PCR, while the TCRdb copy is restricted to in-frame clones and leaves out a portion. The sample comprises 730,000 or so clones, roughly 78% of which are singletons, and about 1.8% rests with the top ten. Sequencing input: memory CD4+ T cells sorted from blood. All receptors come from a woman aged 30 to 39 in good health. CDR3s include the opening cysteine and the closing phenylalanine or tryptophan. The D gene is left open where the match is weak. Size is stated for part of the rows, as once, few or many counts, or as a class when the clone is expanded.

CDR3 protein: CASSPPLAGYSNQPQHF
V gene: TRBV11-2
J gene: TRBJ1-5
D gene: -
clone size: -

CDR3 protein: CASSIGWGETGELFF
V gene: TRBV19
J gene: TRBJ2-2
D gene: -
clone size: -

CDR3 protein: CAWNSGKWGTQYF
V gene: TRBV30
J gene: TRBJ2-3
D gene: TRBD2
clone size: -

CDR3 protein: CASSSWTGGSSEAFF
V gene: TRBV7-9
J gene: TRBJ1-1
D gene: TRBD1
clone size: -

CDR3 protein: CANSSQADTEAFF
V gene: TRBV7-2
J gene: TRBJ1-1
D gene: -
clone size: -

CDR3 protein: CASSAGQGAETQYF
V gene: TRBV9
J gene: TRBJ2-5
D gene: TRBD1
clone size: -

CDR3 protein: CASSMTSGHNEQFF
V gene: TRBV7-9
J gene: TRBJ2-1
D gene: TRBD2
clone size: -

CDR3 protein: CASSLRRVADTQYF
V gene: TRBV5-4
J gene: TRBJ2-3
D gene: -
clone size: few

CDR3 protein: CASSLLGSNYGYTF
V gene: TRBV27
J gene: TRBJ1-2
D gene: -
clone size: -

CDR3 protein: CASSELGRRGSYEQYF
V gene: TRBV25-1
J gene: TRBJ2-7
D gene: TRBD1
clone size: -

CDR3 protein: CASSPLWISDTQYF
V gene: TRBV19
J gene: TRBJ2-3
D gene: -
clone size: once

CDR3 protein: CASSIGPSGNYGYTF
V gene: TRBV19
J gene: TRBJ1-2
D gene: -
clone size: -

CDR3 protein: CASILNFRSNYGYTF
V gene: TRBV19
J gene: TRBJ1-2
D gene: -
clone size: -

CDR3 protein: CATRRRIAGAGTGELFF
V gene: TRBV28
J gene: TRBJ2-2
D gene: TRBD2
clone size: -

CDR3 protein: CASSSTVQEAFF
V gene: TRBV6-5
J gene: TRBJ1-1
D gene: -
clone size: -

CDR3 protein: CASSPPAGEQFF
V gene: TRBV18
J gene: TRBJ2-1
D gene: -
clone size: -

CDR3 protein: CASSFRDRGSGEQYF
V gene: TRBV5-1
J gene: TRBJ2-7
D gene: TRBD1
clone size: once

CDR3 protein: CASSLEGALNEQYF
V gene: TRBV5-1
J gene: TRBJ2-7
D gene: TRBD1
clone size: -

CDR3 protein: CASRIRQGMGTEAFF
V gene: TRBV5-2
J gene: TRBJ1-1
D gene: -
clone size: -

CDR3 protein: CASSTSGGANGELFF
V gene: TRBV19
J gene: TRBJ2-2
D gene: TRBD1
clone size: -

CDR3 protein: CASSRKGQANTEAFF
V gene: TRBV6-5
J gene: TRBJ1-1
D gene: TRBD1
clone size: -

CDR3 protein: CASMGLYNEQFF
V gene: TRBV19
J gene: TRBJ2-1
D gene: -
clone size: -